The 21 T cell receptor beta chains in this list originate from one sample, sequenced in a study of blood T cell repertoires in COVID-19. Sequencing used immunoSEQ multiplex PCR; TCRdb keeps in-frame clones, though not all of them. The table has under 250,000 clones, about 83% seen once. The sequenced sample was peripheral blood. These receptor sequences come from a woman aged 40 to 50 with active or convalescent COVID-19.

The chain is built from TRBV5-4 and TRBJ2-3, with TRBD1 matching 11 bases. V lost 4 bases, J lost 6 bases, and 4 bases stayed unmatched. Germline CDR1 is SGHNT and CDR2 is YYREEE (reference sequence). There are 14 residues in the CDR3. The CDR3 DNA is TGTGCCAGCAGCAGGACAGGGGGCATCGATACGCAGTATTTT. Translated: CASSRTGGIDTQYF.

The chain links TRBV6-5 to TRBJ1-5; D is perhaps TRBD1 (6 bases). Germline V gives CDR1 MNHEY, CDR2 SVGAGI. Trimming pared 4 bases from V and 3 bases from J, leaving 13 bases between. The CDR3 sequence is 15 residues long. For the CDR3, the DNA is TGTGCCAGCAGTTCGGCGGGGGGGCCCAATCAGCCCCAGCATTTT. Its protein product is CASSSAGGPNQPQHF.

This chain links TRBV30 with TRBJ1-3; TRBD1 matches 7 bases. This CDR3 spans 15 amino acids. Trimming at V came to 4 bases and at J to 2 bases, leaving 8 bases not matched to a gene. Looked up from germline, CDR1 is GTSNPN and CDR2 is SVGIG (reference sequence). The CDR3 DNA is TGTGCCTGGAACCCCGAGGGGGCAGCTGGAAACACCATATATTTT. Protein product: CAWNPEGAAGNTIYF.

The chain employs TRBV21-1 and TRBJ1-1; the D call TRBD1 from the table was never checked on the DNA. TRBV21-1 is noted as a pseudogene. This CDR3 is 15 amino acids long. CDR3 DNA: TGTGCCAGCAGCAGCGGCAGGGGGCGAAGCACTGAAGCTTTCTTT. It encodes CASSSGRGRSTEAFF.

CDR3 sequence (DNA): TGTGCCAGCAGCCAATTCGGACAGGGTAACTATGGCTACACCTTC. It yields the protein CASSQFGQGNYGYTF. J is TRBJ1-2 and V is TRBV4-2, with 8 bases lining up with TRBD1. The CDR3 has 15 residues. After removal of 2 bases from V and 1 base from J, the junction contained 3 bases not matched to a gene. The germline V gene encodes CDR1 LGHNA and CDR2 YNFKEQ.

The V and J genes are TRBV3-1 (or the pseudogene TRBV3-2) and TRBJ2-7, with TRBD2 identical over 7 bases. The trim removed 0 bases at V and 1 base at J, leaving 0 bases unmatched. The length of the CDR3 is 14 residues. Germline lookup yields CDR1 LGHDT and CDR2 YNNKEL (reference sequence). The CDR3 DNA is TGTGCCAGCAGCCAAGAGGGAGGGTCCTACGAGCAGTACTTC. Its translation is CASSQEGGSYEQYF.

The gene calls are TRBV3-1 (or the pseudogene TRBV3-2) and TRBJ1-1; 8 bases fit TRBD1. The CDR3 runs 18 residues. Germline CDR1 LGHDT, CDR2 YNNKEL (reference sequence). With 1 base clipped from V and 1 base from J, the junction kept 11 bases outside the gene matches. The CDR3 nucleotides read TGTGCCAGCAGCCAAGGTACAGGGGGATTATATTGGAACACTGAAGCTTTCTTT. It is translated as CASSQGTGGLYWNTEAFF.

The rearrangement joins TRBV6-5 to TRBJ2-7; D is unclear. The V end lost 0 bases, the J end lost 0 bases, and 6 bases lay between the germline ends. Germline V CDR1 and CDR2: MNHEY, SVGAGI. The CDR3 length is 14 residues. The CDR3 sequence is CASSYSSSSYEQYF. As DNA, the CDR3 is TGTGCCAGCAGTTACTCGTCTAGCTCCTACGAGCAGTACTTC.

The V and J genes are TRBV5-1 and TRBJ2-7; 8 positions agree with TRBD1. From germline, CDR1 is SGHRS and CDR2 YFSETQ. CDR3 size: 15 residues. V was pared by 4 bases and J by 4 bases, with 10 bases of the junction left unmatched. The CDR3 nucleotides read TGCGCCAGCAGCCCCTTGGGACAGGACACATACGAGCAGTACTTC. This codes for CASSPLGQDTYEQYF.

The V call is TRBV28, the J call TRBJ2-1, with TRBD2 identical over 14 bases. The CDR3 is 17 amino acids. V was clipped by 5 bases and J by 5 bases; unmatched bases: 8. Germline CDR1 reads MDHEN; CDR2 reads SYDVKM. DNA for the CDR3: TGTGCCAGCAGTCCCCTTGGACTAGCGGGGGGAAACAATGAGCAGTTCTTC. The encoded protein is CASSPLGLAGGNNEQFF.

The V gene is TRBV21-1, the J gene TRBJ1-5; the listed D gene, TRBD1, was not tested against the DNA. TRBV21-1 is given as a pseudogene. This CDR3 comprises 14 residues. CDR3 sequence: CASSNAPGGWPQHF. For the CDR3, the DNA is TGTGCCAGCAGCAATGCGCCAGGGGGGTGGCCCCAGCATTTT.

V gene TRBV9 combines with J gene TRBJ1-1, with D unclear. Between the trimmed V and J ends, which lost 0 bases and 11 bases, there was a span of 14 bases. The germline gives CDR1 SGDLS, CDR2 YYNGEE. The CDR3 runs 13 residues. The CDR3 sequence is CASSVAIGSEAFF. The CDR3 nucleotides read TGTGCCAGCAGCGTAGCTATAGGATCGGAGGCTTTCTTT.

The rearrangement links TRBV12-5 to TRBJ1-1; the D gene is possibly TRBD1 (5 bases). Per germline, CDR1 LGHNT and CDR2 FRNRAP. CDR3 size: 15 residues. Trimming left V 0 bases short and J 2 bases short, with 10 bases between. For the CDR3, the DNA is TGTGCTAGTGGTTTGGTAGGGAGGGGAAACACTGAAGCTTTCTTT. Residues: CASGLVGRGNTEAFF.

J is TRBJ1-1 and V is TRBV27, with D possibly TRBD1 on 6 matching bases. The germline CDR1 and CDR2 sequences are MNHEY and SMNVEV (reference sequence). Trimming stripped 4 bases from V and 7 bases from J, with 16 bases between. The CDR3 extends over 14 amino acids. CDR3 coding DNA: TGTGCCAGCAGTTGGGGGCAAGGGTTGCATGAAGCTTTCTTT. Protein product: CASSWGQGLHEAFF.

V gene TRBV2 combines with J gene TRBJ2-1; 13 bases match TRBD2. Germline V lookup: CDR1 SNHLY, CDR2 FYNNEI. The ends lost 3 bases at V and 1 base at J; junction bases unmatched: 9. The CDR3 contains 19 residues. The CDR3 loop is CASSESFGTSGKSYNEQFF. CDR3 nucleotides: TGTGCCAGCAGTGAGTCCTTCGGGACTAGCGGGAAATCCTACAATGAGCAGTTCTTC.

The J gene is TRBJ2-1, the V gene TRBV7-3; D possibly corresponds to TRBD2 (6 bases). Germline V gene lookup returns CDR1 SGHTA and CDR2 FQGTGA. The CDR3 has 18 residues. The V gene lost 5 bases and the J gene lost 6 bases, with 26 bases spanning the gap. In nucleotides, the CDR3 is TGTGCCAGCAGCCCCCCGGGAATGCGGGAACGAACTTTCAATGAGCAGTTCTTC. Translation gives CASSPPGMRERTFNEQFF.

The chain employs TRBV29-1 and TRBJ2-7; the D gene is possibly TRBD1 (6 bases). The CDR3 has 15 amino acids. V lost 3 bases and J lost 2, with 17 bases in between. Germline lookup yields CDR1 SQVTM and CDR2 ANQGSEA. CDR3 in DNA: TGCAGCGTTGAGAATACAGGGTCTTCCACCTACGAGCAGTACTTC. This sequence encodes CSVENTGSSTYEQYF.

The J gene is TRBJ2-5, the V gene TRBV3-1 (or the pseudogene TRBV3-2); 13 bases map to TRBD2. CDR1 and CDR2 from the germline V gene are LGHDT and YNNKEL (reference sequence). Germline trimming cut 4 bases from V and 0 bases from J; bases unmatched to any gene: 2. The CDR3 totals 16 residues. DNA of the CDR3: TGTGCCAGCAGCCCCGGGACTAGCGGGAACCAAGAGACCCAGTACTTC. It codes for CASSPGTSGNQETQYF.

The genes are TRBV4-2 and TRBJ1-5; 10 bases fit TRBD1. V dropped 2 bases and J dropped 9; count of bases not matched to a gene: 13. The CDR3 is 17 amino acids. CDR1 is LGHNA and CDR2 is YNFKEQ in the germline V gene. This chain's CDR3 is CASSQLLRDRGRPPQHF. CDR3 in DNA: TGTGCCAGCAGCCAACTCCTCCGGGACAGGGGACGGCCGCCCCAGCATTTT.

The chain links TRBV29-1 to TRBJ2-3; the match to TRBD2 covers 14 bases. Germline V gene data show CDR1 as SQVTM and CDR2 as ANQGSEA. V shed 7 bases and J 4 bases; nucleotides not matched to a gene: 7. This CDR3 spans 15 amino acids. The chain's CDR3 is CSAGTSGSGADTQYF. The CDR3, as DNA: TGCAGCGCAGGGACTAGCGGGAGTGGTGCAGATACGCAGTATTTT.

This chain uses TRBV28 with TRBJ2-7; possibly TRBD1 for D (6 bases). The V and J ends lost 3 bases and 4 bases respectively, with 13 bases between them. The CDR3 contains 14 residues. Germline CDR1 reads MDHEN; CDR2 reads SYDVKM. For the CDR3, the DNA is TGTGCCAGCAGTTTTTACCGTAGGGGGTACGAGCAGTACTTC. The encoded protein is CASSFYRRGYEQYF.